Following are 26 T cell receptor beta chains from one sample sequenced in a study of T cells after yellow fever vaccination (dated by TCRdb to between 2018 and 2021). According to the study, the label for this sample's treatment or condition signals: live attenuated yellow fever vaccine strain. The receptor library was made with 5' RACE. The sequencer listed for this sample is Illumina NovaSeq 6000. The public reads were quality trimmed at Q25 with fastp and then assembled into clones with MiXCR by TCRdb, keeping productive beta chains. Rows matching on CDR3 protein sequence are summarized as one entry with the most common DNA and genes. The sample table lists over 300,000 distinct CDR3 sequences, approximately 4% of them with a count of one. The ten largest clones represent about 22% of the sample. The specimen comprised PBMCs, sampled 5 days after the yellow fever booster vaccination. Every receptor here comes from a man between 18 and 35 years old who received the YFV17D yellow fever vaccine.

This clonotype was recorded a few times. The gene calls are TRBV6-6 and TRBJ2-1, with 10 bases identical to TRBD2. The length of the CDR3 is 16 residues. Germline V gene data show CDR1 as MNHNY and CDR2 as SVGAGI (reference sequence). The junction had 9 bases not matched to a gene; V was cut back by 7 bases and J by 3 bases. The CDR3, as DNA: TGTGCCAGCATTCGAGAGCGGGGGGGCATCTACAATGAGCAGTTCTTC. Protein: CASIRERGGIYNEQFF.

The DNA of the CDR3 is TGCAGTGCTAGAGATGGGACAGAAGATAATGAAAAACTGTTTTTT. This translates into CSARDGTEDNEKLFF. The chain recombines TRBV20-1 with TRBJ1-4; the match to TRBD1 covers 7 bases. CDR1 is DFQATT, CDR2 SNEGSKA, per germline (reference sequence). The CDR3 has 15 amino acids. V was pared by 0 bases and J by 4 bases, with 5 bases of the junction left unmatched.

The V gene is TRBV4-3, the J gene TRBJ1-6; maybe TRBD1 (6 bases). CDR1 LGHNA and CDR2 YSLEER come from the germline V gene. The V and J ends lost 4 bases and 2 bases respectively, with 9 bases between them. The CDR3 is made up of 15 amino acids. CDR3 DNA sequence: TGCGCCAGCAGCCGAGGGGGAGCCTATAATTCACCCCTCCACTTT. This encodes CASSRGGAYNSPLHF.

This clonotype occurred a few times. The chain recombines TRBV2 with TRBJ2-7; the D is unclear. This CDR3 is built from 11 residues. From germline, CDR1 is SNHLY and CDR2 FYNNEI. V was cut by 8 bases and J by 7 bases, with 12 bases left in between. The CDR3 sequence: CASLALREQYF. CDR3 DNA sequence: TGTGCCAGCCTCGCCTTGAGGGAGCAGTACTTC.

The sample holds a few counts of this clonotype. The rearrangement joins TRBV5-1 to TRBJ2-2; 9 nucleotides match TRBD2. This CDR3 region has 17 residues. With 5 bases clipped from V and 6 bases from J, the junction kept 14 bases outside the gene matches. Germline V lookup: CDR1 SGHRS, CDR2 YFSETQ. CDR3 residues: CASRPPASGVDSGELFF. CDR3 nucleotide sequence: TGCGCCAGCAGACCGCCGGCTAGCGGGGTTGACTCCGGGGAGCTGTTTTTT.

This clonotype was seen a few times. V and J are TRBV5-1 and TRBJ2-5; a possible D gene is TRBD2 (5 bases). Germline V lookup: CDR1 SGHRS, CDR2 YFSETQ. V shed 0 bases and J shed 1 base, with 10 bases lying between them. CDR3 length equals 15 residues. The CDR3 is CASSLGIRGQETQYF. CDR3 coding DNA: TGCGCCAGCAGCTTGGGGATCCGGGGCCAAGAGACCCAGTACTTC.

The table lists this clonotype with many counts. V gene TRBV10-2 combines with J gene TRBJ2-5, with 9 positions matching TRBD1. Germline CDR1 reads WSHSY; CDR2 reads SAAADI. V trimming: 0 bases; J trimming: 7 bases; junction bases outside the gene matches: 9. The CDR3 is 16 amino acids. The CDR3 loop is CASSESGTGPKGTQYF. DNA of the CDR3: TGCGCCAGCAGTGAGTCAGGGACAGGGCCTAAGGGGACCCAGTACTTC.

This clonotype appeared a few times. CDR3 residues: CASASFRGAGDTQYF. CDR3 bases: TGTGCCAGCGCTTCGTTTCGAGGGGCGGGAGATACGCAGTATTTT. The chain joins TRBV9 to TRBJ2-3; D might be TRBD1 or TRBD2, each matching 5 bases. V was trimmed by 7 bases and J by 5 bases, leaving 20 bases between them. This CDR3 is 15 amino acids long. Germline-derived CDR1 and CDR2 are SGDLS and YYNGEE.

The rearrangement uses TRBV6-5 and TRBJ2-7, with 10 nucleotides matching TRBD1. Germline CDR1 and CDR2: MNHEY and SVGAGI. After removal of 4 bases from V and 4 bases from J, the junction contained 7 bases not matched to a gene. The length of the CDR3 is 15 residues. The CDR3 is CASSWTGGNLYEQYF. CDR3 DNA: TGTGCCAGCAGTTGGACAGGGGGGAATTTGTACGAGCAGTACTTC.

This clonotype was seen ten or more times. The rearrangement joins TRBV4-3 to TRBJ2-6; the D is unclear. Germline V gives CDR1 LGHNA, CDR2 YSLEER. Trimming removed 0 bases from V and 0 bases from J, with 6 bases in between. The CDR3 is 16 amino acids. CDR3 nucleotides: TGCGCCAGCAGCCAAGACGCGAGCTCTGGGGCCAACGTCCTGACTTTC. Amino acid sequence: CASSQDASSGANVLTF.

This clonotype was detected many times. V and J are TRBV7-2 and TRBJ2-2, with 10 positions matching TRBD2. J was trimmed by 6 bases and V by 3 bases; bases with no gene match: 4. Per germline, CDR1 SGHTA and CDR2 FQGNSA. The CDR3 is 15 residues long. CDR3 protein: CASSLSGGAPGELFF. The CDR3 nucleotides are TGTGCCAGCAGCTTGAGCGGGGGGGCCCCCGGGGAGCTGTTTTTT.

The J gene is TRBJ2-7, the V gene TRBV7-9, with 7 bases lining up with TRBD1. Germline V gives CDR1 SEHNR, CDR2 FQNEAQ (reference sequence). This CDR3 is built from 13 residues. J was trimmed by 3 bases and V by 4 bases; bases with no gene match: 3. The CDR3 protein is CASSSAGGYEQYV. The CDR3 nucleotides read TGTGCCAGCAGCTCGGCAGGGGGCTACGAGCAGTACGTC.

The chain links TRBV6-5 to TRBJ2-3, with 8 bases aligning to TRBD1. Germline V CDR1 and CDR2: MNHEY, SVGAGI. The CDR3 is made up of 16 amino acids. With V trimmed by 0 bases and J by 2 bases, 4 bases remained unmatched. The DNA of the CDR3 is TGTGCCAGCAGTTACTCGCACAGGGGGAACACAGATACGCAGTATTTT. As protein: CASSYSHRGNTDTQYF.

This clonotype appeared many times. This rearrangement joins TRBV12-3 or TRBV12-4 to TRBJ1-2; D gene ambiguous. V lost 5 bases, J lost 6 bases, and 13 bases lay in between. The CDR3 length is 13 residues. CDR3 amino acids: CASSITLTHGYTF. DNA of the CDR3: TGTGCCAGCAGTATAACATTAACCCATGGCTACACCTTC.

This clonotype was found many times. This chain links TRBV20-1 with TRBJ1-3, with 9 bases that match TRBD1. The CDR3 is 14 residues long. CDR1 is DFQATT, CDR2 SNEGSKA, per germline (reference sequence). With 6 bases clipped from V and 4 bases from J, the junction kept 7 bases outside the gene matches. The CDR3 coding sequence is TGCAGTGCGAAAATTACAGGGGGCGGAAACACCATATATTTT. Its protein product is CSAKITGGGNTIYF.

The chain links TRBV6-5 to TRBJ1-1; no clear D gene. V was shortened by 2 bases and J by 0 bases, with 10 bases between the two germline ends. Germline V gene data show CDR1 as MNHEY and CDR2 as SVGAGI. The CDR3 has 15 residues. The CDR3 sequence is CASSYPAEMNTEAFF. Here the CDR3 DNA reads TGTGCCAGCAGTTACCCCGCGGAAATGAACACTGAAGCTTTCTTT.

The rearrangement links TRBV30 to TRBJ1-2, with D hard to call. The CDR3 extends over 14 amino acids. Germline values: CDR1 GTSNPN, CDR2 SVGIG (reference sequence). The V gene lost 3 bases and the J gene lost 4 bases, with 15 bases spanning the gap. CDR3 bases: TGTGCCTGGAGCCCACGGGGAGGGATCTATGGCTACACCTTC. It encodes CAWSPRGGIYGYTF.

In its sample, this clonotype was seen a few times. The rearrangement joins TRBV12-3 or TRBV12-4 to TRBJ1-5; the match to TRBD1 covers 8 bases. This CDR3 comprises 14 residues. After removal of 3 bases from V and 5 bases from J, the junction contained 3 bases not matched to a gene. CDR3 sequence: CASSFGDRYQPQHF. The CDR3 DNA reads as TGTGCCAGCAGTTTTGGGGACAGGTATCAGCCCCAGCATTTT.

This clonotype was detected a few times. This chain uses TRBV20-1 with TRBJ2-1, with 7 bases matching TRBD1. Germline assignment: CDR1 DFQATT and CDR2 SNEGSKA (reference sequence). CDR3 size: 15 residues. With 2 bases clipped from V and 0 bases from J, the junction kept 4 bases outside the gene matches. The CDR3 nucleotides read TGCAGTGCTAGAACGGGACAGCACTCCTACAATGAGCAGTTCTTC. Translation gives CSARTGQHSYNEQFF.

This clonotype was counted ten times or more. The J gene is TRBJ1-1, the V gene TRBV3-1, with no clear D. Trimming removed 4 bases from V and 11 bases from J, with 20 bases in between. CDR1 is LGHDT and CDR2 is YNNKEL in the germline V gene (reference sequence). The CDR3 is 14 residues long. The CDR3 nucleotides are TGTGCCAGCAGCCGCTCTCAAGGAAACTCTGGGGCTTTCTTT. The encoded protein is CASSRSQGNSGAFF. Full variable domain (missing parts from reference TRBV3-1 and TRBJ1-1): DTAVSQTPKYLVTQMGNDKSIKCEQNLGHDTMYWYKQDSKKFLKIMFSYNNKELIINETVPNRFSPKSPDKAHLNLHINSLELGDSAVYFCASSRSQGNSGAFFGQGTRLTVV.

This clonotype was seen ten or more times. V is TRBV4-3 and J is TRBJ2-3; D not certain. Germline V CDR1 and CDR2: LGHNA, YSLEER. V shed 1 base and J shed 0 bases, with 8 bases lying between them. The CDR3 has 15 residues. CDR3 residues: CASSQAAASTDTQYF. CDR3 nucleotides: TGCGCCAGCAGCCAAGCAGCCGCTAGCACAGATACGCAGTATTTT.

This clonotype has a handful of counts. The rearrangement uses TRBV6-1 and TRBJ2-5; D gene ambiguous. Germline V gene data show CDR1 as MNHNS and CDR2 as SASEGT. The CDR3 runs to 14 residues. The V end was cut by 6 bases, the J end by 4 bases, with 15 bases between. The CDR3 DNA reads TGTGCCAGCAGCGTATGGGGATCGGGAGAGACCCAGTACTTC. Translation gives CASSVWGSGETQYF.

This clonotype was observed many times. The chain couples TRBV12-3 or TRBV12-4 to TRBJ1-5; D is uncertain. The CDR3 is made up of 14 amino acids. V was shortened by 6 bases and J by 5 bases, with 14 bases between the two germline ends. The CDR3 reads CASSHSLGDQPQHF. The CDR3 bases are TGTGCCAGCAGCCATTCCTTAGGTGATCAGCCCCAGCATTTT.

This clonotype occurred many times. V gene TRBV9 combines with J gene TRBJ2-3; D not resolved. Germline-derived CDR1 and CDR2 are SGDLS and YYNGEE. The CDR3 loop spans 11 amino acids. Trimming took off 3 bases at V and 4 bases at J, with 3 bases between the two ends. The DNA for the CDR3 is TGTGCCAGCAGCGGGGCAGATACGCAGTATTTT. It translates to CASSGADTQYF.

The gene calls are TRBV19 and TRBJ2-6, with D tentatively TRBD2 (5 bases). The CDR3 extends over 17 amino acids. Germline values: CDR1 LNHDA, CDR2 SQIVND (reference sequence). Trimming took 4 bases from V and 0 from J, leaving 13 bases between them. The CDR3 DNA follows: TGTGCCAGTAGTAATTGGGAGCGGAGCTCTGGGGCCAACGTCCTGACTTTC. Protein product: CASSNWERSSGANVLTF.

The genes are TRBV19 and TRBJ1-5, with D hard to call. The V end lost 6 bases, the J end lost 4 bases, and 4 bases lay between the germline ends. This CDR3 has 11 amino acids. From germline, CDR1 is LNHDA and CDR2 SQIVND (reference sequence). The CDR3 DNA reads TGTGCCAGTAGCGCTAATCAGCCCCAGCATTTT. Its protein product is CASSANQPQHF.